Described below is a single T cell receptor beta chain sequence and its context. The antigen is undetermined. The authors ran a second PCR of about 6 to 11 cycles using a sample-barcoded 5' primer and a J-beta primer mix. With 12 random nucleotides, a template-switch adaptor tagged each individual cDNA molecule. Each CDR3 protein is one row after TCRdb ran MiXCR on the 5' RACE reads. The table lists 1.5 million to 1.9 million distinct CDR3 sequences, about 42% of them singletons. This entry comes from a study of blood T cells in healthy people across ages. Study overall: Every two T cells gave about one barcoded beta molecule via template switching.

This CDR3 has 18 amino acids. The junction had 13 bases not matched to a gene; V was cut back by 6 bases and J by 0 bases. From germline, CDR1 is MNHEY and CDR2 SMNVEV (reference sequence). Broader study findings: Strongly correlated with naive T cell percentage was TCR beta diversity. The study found more naive CD4+ cells and higher diversity in long-lived than aged donors.

The sample was blood. The sequence derives from a woman under 30 in good health. V and J are TRBV27 and TRBJ1-5; 8 bases are shared with TRBD1. The chain's CDR3 is CASRRTGGSFRSNQPQHF. As DNA, the CDR3 is TGTGCCAGCAGACGAACAGGGGGTTCTTTTCGTAGCAATCAGCCCCAGCATTTT.